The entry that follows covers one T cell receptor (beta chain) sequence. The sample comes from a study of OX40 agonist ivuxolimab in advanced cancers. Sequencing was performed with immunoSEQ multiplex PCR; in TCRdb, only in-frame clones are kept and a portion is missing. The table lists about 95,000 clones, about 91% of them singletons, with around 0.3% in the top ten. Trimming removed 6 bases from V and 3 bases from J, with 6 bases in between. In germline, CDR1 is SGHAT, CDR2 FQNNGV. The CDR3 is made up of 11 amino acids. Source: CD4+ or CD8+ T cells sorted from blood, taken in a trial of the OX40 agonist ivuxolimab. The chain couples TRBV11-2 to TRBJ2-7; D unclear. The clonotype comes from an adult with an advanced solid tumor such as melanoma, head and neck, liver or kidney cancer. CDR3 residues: CASRQIYEQYF. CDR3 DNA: TGTGCCAGCAGACAGATCTACGAGCAGTACTTC. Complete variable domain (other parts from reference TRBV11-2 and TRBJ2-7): EAGVAQSPRYKIIEKRQSVAFWCNPISGHATLYWYQQILGQGPKLLIQFQNNGVVDDSQLPKDRFSAERLKGVDSTLKIQPAKLEDSAVYLCASRQIYEQYFGPGTRLTVT.